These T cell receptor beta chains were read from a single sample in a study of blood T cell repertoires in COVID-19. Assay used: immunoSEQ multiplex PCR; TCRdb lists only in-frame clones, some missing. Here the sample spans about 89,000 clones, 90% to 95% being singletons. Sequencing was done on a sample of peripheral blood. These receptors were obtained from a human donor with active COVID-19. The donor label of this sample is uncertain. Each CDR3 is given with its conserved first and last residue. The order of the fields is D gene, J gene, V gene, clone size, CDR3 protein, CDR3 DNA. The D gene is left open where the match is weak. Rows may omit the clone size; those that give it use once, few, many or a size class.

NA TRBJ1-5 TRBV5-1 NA CASSLEVQGRSYSNQPQHF TGCGCCAGCAGCTTGGAGGTGCAGGGTCGTAGTTATAGCAATCAGCCCCAGCATTTT
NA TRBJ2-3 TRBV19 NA CASSPSEGADTQYF TGTGCCAGTAGTCCCTCCGAGGGGGCAGATACGCAGTATTTT
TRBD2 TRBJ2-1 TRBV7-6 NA CASSLERGPSYNEQFF TGTGCCAGCAGCTTGGAGCGGGGTCCTTCCTACAATGAGCAGTTCTTC
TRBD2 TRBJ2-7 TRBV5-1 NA CASSSGGGDASYEQYF TGCGCCAGCAGCTCGGGCGGGGGGGACGCCTCCTACGAGCAGTACTTC
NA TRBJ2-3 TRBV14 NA CASSGVGPRGGSHPTDTQYF TGTGCCAGCAGCGGAGTTGGCCCTCGCGGGGGCTCCCACCCCACAGATACGCAGTATTTT
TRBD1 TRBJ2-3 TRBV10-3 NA CAIRGTDLGSAPTTDTQYF TGTGCCATCAGGGGGACAGATTTGGGGTCGGCACCTACGACAGATACGCAGTATTTT
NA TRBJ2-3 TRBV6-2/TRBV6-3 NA CASSFTGQPSTDTQYF TGTGCCAGCAGTTTTACAGGGCAACCAAGCACAGATACGCAGTATTTT
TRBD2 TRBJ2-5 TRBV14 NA CASSRTSGSGQETQYF TGTGCCAGCAGCCGGACTAGCGGGAGTGGTCAAGAGACCCAGTACTTC
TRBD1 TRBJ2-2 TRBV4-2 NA CASSQAEDRVHGELFF TGTGCCAGCAGCCAAGCAGAAGACAGGGTTCACGGGGAGCTGTTTTTT
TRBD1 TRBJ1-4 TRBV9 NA CASSPHRGATNEKLFF TGTGCCAGCAGCCCCCACAGGGGTGCAACTAATGAAAAACTGTTTTTT
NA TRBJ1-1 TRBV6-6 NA CASSYSIGAANTEAFF TGTGCCAGCAGTTACTCGATTGGGGCGGCGAACACTGAAGCTTTCTTT
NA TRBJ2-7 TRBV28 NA CASSYKWTDYSYEQYF TGTGCCAGCAGTTATAAGTGGACAGACTATTCCTACGAGCAGTACTTC
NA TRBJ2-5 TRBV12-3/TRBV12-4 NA CASSFGVEETQYF TGTGCCAGCAGTTTCGGGGTGGAAGAGACCCAGTACTTC
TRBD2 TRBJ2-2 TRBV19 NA CASIPEALSGGARTGELFF TGTGCCAGTATCCCGGAGGCTTTATCGGGGGGGGCGCGCACCGGGGAGCTGTTTTTT
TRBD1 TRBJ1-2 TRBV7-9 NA CASSPGTGGYGYTF TGTGCCAGCAGCCCCGGGACAGGGGGCTATGGCTACACCTTC
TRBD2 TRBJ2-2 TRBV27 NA CASSSLAGVHRGELFF TGTGCCAGCAGTTCCCTAGCGGGGGTGCATCGGGGGGAGCTGTTTTTT
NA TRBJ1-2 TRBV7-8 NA CASSLRETGYTF TGTGCCAGCAGCTTACGAGAAACTGGCTACACCTTC
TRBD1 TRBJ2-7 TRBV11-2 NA CASSPISGTVFFGQYF TGTGCCAGCAGCCCGATATCCGGGACAGTATTTTTTGGGCAGTACTTC
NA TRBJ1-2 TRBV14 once CASSQGEGRYGYTF TGTGCCAGCAGCCAAGGAGAGGGTCGCTATGGCTACACCTTC
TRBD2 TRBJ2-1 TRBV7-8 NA CASREGTSGRVYNEQFF TGTGCCAGCAGGGAAGGGACTAGCGGGAGGGTATACAATGAGCAGTTCTTC
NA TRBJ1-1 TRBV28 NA CASRARGPTLNTEAFF TGTGCCAGCAGGGCCCGAGGGCCGACACTAAACACTGAAGCTTTCTTT
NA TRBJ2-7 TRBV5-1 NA CASSLTFRGYEQYF TGCGCCAGCAGCTTGACATTCAGGGGCTACGAGCAGTACTTC
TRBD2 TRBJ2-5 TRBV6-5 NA CASVLAGSETQYF TGTGCCAGCGTACTAGCGGGATCAGAGACCCAGTACTTC
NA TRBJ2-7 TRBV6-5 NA CASRDSGVREQYF TGTGCCAGCAGAGACTCAGGGGTACGCGAGCAGTACTTC
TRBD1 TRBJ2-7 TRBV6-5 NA CASSLQGISYEQYF TGTGCCAGCAGTCTACAGGGGATTTCCTACGAGCAGTACTTC
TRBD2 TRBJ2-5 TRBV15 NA CATSILAGEMETQYF TGTGCCACCAGTATACTAGCGGGAGAAATGGAGACCCAGTACTTC
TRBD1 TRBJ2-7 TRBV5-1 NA CASSYPGQGAHEQYF TGCGCCAGCAGCTATCCGGGACAGGGGGCCCACGAGCAGTACTTC
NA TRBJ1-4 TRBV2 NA CASSPKRGKLFF TGTGCCAGCAGTCCAAAACGGGGAAAACTGTTTTTT
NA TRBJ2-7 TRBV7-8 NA CASSYARRRSSIPYEQYF TGTGCCAGCAGCTACGCCCGACGGAGGTCCTCTATTCCCTACGAGCAGTACTTC
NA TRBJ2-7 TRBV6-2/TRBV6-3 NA CASSYGGQYSYEQYF TGTGCCAGCAGTTACGGGGGCCAGTACTCCTACGAGCAGTACTTC
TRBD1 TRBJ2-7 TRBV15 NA CATSSPGQGVNEQYF TGTGCCACCAGCAGCCCGGGACAGGGTGTCAACGAGCAGTACTTC
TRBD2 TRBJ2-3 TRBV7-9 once CASSTSGTSGGRPYF TGTGCCAGCTCAACTAGCGGGACTAGCGGGGGCCGACCGTATTTT
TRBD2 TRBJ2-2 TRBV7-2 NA CASSLPPSGVSGELFF TGTGCCAGCAGCTTACCCCCTAGCGGGGTTTCCGGGGAGCTGTTTTTT
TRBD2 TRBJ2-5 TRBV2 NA CASQRTGLAEETQYF TGTGCCAGCCAGAGAACGGGACTAGCGGAAGAGACCCAGTACTTC
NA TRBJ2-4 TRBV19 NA CASSTPGLKAKNIQYF TGTGCCAGTAGTACACCGGGACTGAAAGCCAAAAACATTCAGTACTTC
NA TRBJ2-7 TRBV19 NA CASSTAGTSAEQYF TGTGCCAGTAGTACCGCCGGGACTTCCGCGGAGCAGTACTTC
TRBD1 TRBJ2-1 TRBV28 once CASSSWAGGTNEQFF TGTGCCAGCAGTTCTTGGGCAGGGGGAACGAATGAGCAGTTCTTC
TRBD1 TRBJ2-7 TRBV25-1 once CASRGTASYEQYF TGTGCCAGCAGAGGGACAGCCTCCTACGAGCAGTACTTC
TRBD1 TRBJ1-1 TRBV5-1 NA CASSLSGQGGTEAFF TGCGCCAGCAGCTTGTCGGGACAGGGAGGTACTGAAGCTTTCTTT
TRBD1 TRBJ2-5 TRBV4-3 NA CASSHLQGAEETQYF TGCGCCAGCAGCCACCTACAGGGGGCCGAAGAGACCCAGTACTTC
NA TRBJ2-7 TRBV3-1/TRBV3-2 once CASSLVGYGSGTYEQYF TGTGCCAGCAGCCTTGTAGGGTACGGGAGTGGCACCTACGAGCAGTACTTC
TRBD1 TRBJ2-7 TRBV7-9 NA CASSLDRVKYF TGTGCCAGCAGCCTGGACAGGGTGAAGTACTTC
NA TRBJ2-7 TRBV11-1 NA CARWGGAEQYF TGTGCCCGGTGGGGGGGGGCCGAGCAGTACTTC
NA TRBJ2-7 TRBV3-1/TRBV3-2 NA CASRLTRSGSYEQYF TGTGCCAGCAGACTCACTCGAAGCGGGTCCTACGAGCAGTACTTC
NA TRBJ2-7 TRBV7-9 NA CASSLVKTTSSEQYF TGTGCCAGCAGCTTAGTGAAGACGACTTCTAGCGAGCAGTACTTC
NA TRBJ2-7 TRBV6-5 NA CASSPNPARYEQYF TGTGCCAGCAGCCCCAACCCAGCGAGGTACGAGCAGTACTTC
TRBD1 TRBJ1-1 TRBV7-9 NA CASSLDGTASEAFF TGTGCCAGCAGCTTAGATGGGACAGCCTCTGAAGCTTTCTTT
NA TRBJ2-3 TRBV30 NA CAWEGHGFPDTQYF TGTGCCTGGGAGGGACATGGCTTTCCAGATACGCAGTATTTT
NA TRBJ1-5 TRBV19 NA CATLNRGNQPQHF TGTGCCACATTAAACAGGGGCAATCAGCCCCAGCATTTT
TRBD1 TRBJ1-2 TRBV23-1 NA CASSRQGSYGYTF TGCGCCAGCAGTCGACAGGGCTCGTATGGCTACACCTTC
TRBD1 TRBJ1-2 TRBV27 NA CASSRNTGERYGYTF TGTGCCAGCAGCCGGAATACAGGGGAACGCTATGGCTACACCTTC
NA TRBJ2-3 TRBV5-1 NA CASSLDRGMGDTQYF TGCGCCAGCAGCTTGGATCGGGGGATGGGAGATACGCAGTATTTT
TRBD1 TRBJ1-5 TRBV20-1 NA CSASDRGRSQPQHF TGCAGTGCTAGTGACAGGGGACGAAGTCAGCCCCAGCATTTT